The next 7 T cell receptor beta chains were all read from a single sample in a study of T-cell reconstitution after alpha-beta-depleted transplantation in children. Molecular barcoding with unique molecular identifiers was used for the TCRbeta library. A single record per CDR3 protein comes from TCRdb applying MiXCR to the PCR reads. Seen here are fewer than 1 million distinct CDR3 sequences, approximately 15% observed once, and the top ten hold approximately 4.5%. The sample consisted of PBMCs, mostly from graft donor cells, taken 360 days after TCRalphabeta/CD19-depleted stem cell transplant. Every receptor here comes from a male patient aged 10-17 years who had a stem cell transplant for acute lymphoblastic leukemia, so the T cells may come from the graft donor.

This chain uses TRBV5-6 with TRBJ2-2, with D uncertain. The germline V gene encodes CDR1 SGHDT and CDR2 YYEEEE. CDR3 size: 13 residues. Trimming shortened V by 1 base and J by 7 bases, and 8 bases separated the two germline ends. This CDR3 reads CASSLPESGELFF. The CDR3 region has the DNA TGTGCCAGCAGCTTGCCCGAAAGCGGGGAGCTGTTTTTT.

This clonotype appeared many times. This chain uses TRBV20-1 with TRBJ2-4; 9 bases match TRBD1. V was pared by 0 bases and J by 3 bases, with 6 bases of the junction left unmatched. Per germline, CDR1 DFQATT and CDR2 SNEGSKA (reference sequence). This CDR3 spans 16 amino acids. The CDR3 region is CSAREPQGAGKNIQYF. The CDR3 nucleotides read TGCAGTGCTAGAGAACCACAGGGGGCTGGCAAAAACATTCAGTACTTC.

J is TRBJ2-1 and V is TRBV3-1; D call uncertain. The V and J ends lost 7 bases and 5 bases respectively, with 24 bases between them. The CDR3 totals 17 residues. Germline assignment: CDR1 LGHDT and CDR2 YNNKEL (reference sequence). This CDR3 reads CASTIEYDLVPHNEQFF. The DNA for the CDR3 is TGTGCCAGCACCATAGAGTATGACTTGGTTCCCCACAATGAGCAGTTCTTC.

The table lists this clonotype with many counts. CDR3 DNA sequence: TGTGCCACCAGCTTCCGGGGAAAGGGGACCGGGGAGCTGTTTTTT. The encoded protein is CATSFRGKGTGELFF. V gene TRBV24-1 combines with J gene TRBJ2-2; D might be TRBD1 or TRBD2, each matching 5 bases. V was shortened by 7 bases and J by 5 bases, with 16 bases between the two germline ends. This CDR3 contains 15 residues. Germline V lookup: CDR1 KGHDR, CDR2 SFDVKD.

This clonotype has more than one count but fewer than ten. This sequence joins TRBV5-8 and TRBJ2-2; the D gene is possibly TRBD2 (6 bases). This CDR3 has 10 residues. Germline loops: CDR1 SGHTS, CDR2 YDEGEE. The ends were cut back, 4 bases at V and 13 bases at J, with 8 bases in the middle. CDR3 in DNA: TGTGCCAGCAGCCCGGAGGGGCTGTTTTTT. Protein product: CASSPEGLFF.

This clonotype was counted a few times. The rearrangement joins TRBV9 to TRBJ1-2; D is unresolved. CDR1 and CDR2 (germline): SGDLS, YYNGEE. V was shortened by 0 bases and J by 2 bases, with 5 bases between the two germline ends. CDR3 length: 13 residues. The CDR3 protein is CASSVEENYGYTF. The CDR3 DNA reads as TGTGCCAGCAGCGTAGAGGAAAACTATGGCTACACCTTC.

The rearrangement uses TRBV7-8 and TRBJ2-7; D unresolved. Looked up from germline, CDR1 is SGHVS and CDR2 is FQNEAQ. CDR3 length equals 15 residues. V dropped 2 bases and J dropped 5 bases, with 16 bases sitting between them. CDR3 sequence (DNA): TGTGCCAGCAGCTTAACCCTAGGTGTAGTAAACGAGCAGTACTTC. Protein: CASSLTLGVVNEQYF. Full variable domain (rest looked up from reference TRBV7-8 and TRBJ2-7): GAGVSQSPRYKVAKRGQDVALRCDPISGHVSLFWYQQALGQGPEFLTYFQNEAQLDKSGLPSDRFFAERPEGSVSTLKIQRTQQEDSAVYLCASSLTLGVVNEQYFGPGTRLTVT.